This TCR beta chain was sequenced in a study of blood T cell repertoires in COVID-19. The overall study: The United States, Italy and Spain were the sources of the acute and convalescent COVID-19 samples. T cells, B-cell-depleted T cells, or PBMCs supplied cDNA or gDNA.

Original analysis: Amplification with reference gene primers provided the estimates of nucleated cell counts. The assay was immunoSEQ multiplex PCR, and TCRdb's table has in-frame clones only and misses some. V, J and clone size are taken as reported in that table, and D and trimming were inferred from the DNA itself. The top ten hold about 16% of the sample, which has 80,000 to 100,000 clones, roughly 80% seen once. V lost 0 bases and J 0 bases, leaving 7 bases between the germline ends. This CDR3 contains 15 residues. Germline V gives CDR1 SGHTA, CDR2 FQGTGA. Sequenced sample: peripheral blood. The clonotype was recovered from an elderly woman with active or convalescent COVID-19. V gene TRBV7-3 combines with J gene TRBJ2-3, with D unresolved. The CDR3 nucleotides read TGTGCCAGCAGCTTAACCCTGACTAGCACAGATACGCAGTATTTT. Its protein product is CASSLTLTSTDTQYF.